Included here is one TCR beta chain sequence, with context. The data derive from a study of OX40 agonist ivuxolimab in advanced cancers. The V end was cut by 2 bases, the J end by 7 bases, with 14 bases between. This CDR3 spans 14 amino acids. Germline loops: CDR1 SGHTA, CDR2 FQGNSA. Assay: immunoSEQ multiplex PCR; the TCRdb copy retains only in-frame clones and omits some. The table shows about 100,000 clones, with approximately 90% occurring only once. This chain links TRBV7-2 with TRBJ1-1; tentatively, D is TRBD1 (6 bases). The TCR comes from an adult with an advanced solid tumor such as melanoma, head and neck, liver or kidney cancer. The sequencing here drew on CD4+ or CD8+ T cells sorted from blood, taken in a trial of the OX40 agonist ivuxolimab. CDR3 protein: CASSLSSGAIEAFF. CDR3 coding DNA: TGTGCCAGCAGCTTAAGCTCAGGGGCCATTGAAGCTTTCTTT.